These 24 T cell receptor beta chains share one sample of origin, sequenced in a study of technical replicates of blood from a few donors. TCRdb's copy holds only in-frame clones and misses some; the assay was immunoSEQ multiplex PCR. The sample holds some 89,000 clones, 85% to 95% seen once. Sequenced input: T cells isolated from PBMCs. The receptors stem from a human donor in good health.

The CDR3 region is CASSLGQGGVRETQYF. CDR3 nucleotides: TGTGCCAGCAGCTTAGGACAGGGGGGGGTGAGAGAGACCCAGTACTTC. This chain joins TRBV13 and TRBJ2-5, with D possibly matching TRBD1 (8 bases). Trimming removed 0 bases at V and 4 bases at J, with 15 bases between. Germline-derived CDR1 and CDR2 are PRHDT and FYEKMQ (reference sequence). CDR3 size: 16 residues.

The chain couples TRBV5-1 to TRBJ2-2, with 8 bases that match TRBD1. The V segment lost 2 bases and the J segment 5 bases; nucleotides outside the gene matches: 5. Germline assignment: CDR1 SGHRS and CDR2 YFSETQ. The CDR3 consists of 15 residues. CDR3 residues: CASSLGQGWTGELFF. CDR3 nucleotide sequence: TGCGCCAGCAGCTTAGGACAGGGTTGGACCGGGGAGCTGTTTTTT.

This clone was seen a few times. The chain recombines TRBV7-8 with TRBJ1-3; D is unresolved. The CDR3 runs to 17 residues. V lost 1 base to trimming and J lost 3 bases, with 16 bases between them. CDR1 and CDR2 from the germline V gene are SGHVS and FQNEAQ. This CDR3 is CASSLEFGLVLGNTIYF. The CDR3 DNA is TGTGCCAGCAGCTTAGAGTTCGGGTTAGTCCTTGGAAACACCATATATTTT.

The chain is built from TRBV7-6 and TRBJ2-1; 10 positions match TRBD2. The trim removed 5 bases at V and 1 base at J, leaving 2 bases unmatched. The length of the CDR3 is 15 residues. Germline values: CDR1 SGHVS, CDR2 FNYEAQ. Here the CDR3 DNA reads TGTGCCAGCAGCATACTAGCGGGATCCTACAATGAGCAGTTCTTC. It specifies CASSILAGSYNEQFF. The full variable domain, its missing parts supplied by reference TRBV7-6 and TRBJ2-1, is GAGVSQSPRYKVTKRGQDVALRCDPISGHVSLYWYRQALGQGPEFLTYFNYEAQQDKSGLPNDRFSAERPEGSISTLTIQRTEQRDSAMYRCASSILAGSYNEQFFGPGTRLTVL.

CDR3 region: CASSFQGGNTIYF. The CDR3 DNA reads as TGTGCCAGCAGTTTTCAGGGTGGAAACACCATATATTTT. The rearrangement links TRBV6-5 to TRBJ1-3; D possibly corresponds to TRBD1 (5 bases). V dropped 4 bases and J dropped 3 bases, with 7 bases sitting between them. The CDR3 loop spans 13 amino acids. Per germline, CDR1 MNHEY and CDR2 SVGAGI.

The chain uses TRBV5-6 and TRBJ1-2; D is undetermined. The CDR3 is made up of 15 amino acids. V shed 0 bases and J shed 0 bases, with 9 bases lying between them. Germline V gene data show CDR1 as SGHDT and CDR2 as YYEEEE. CDR3 region: CASSLEAEANYGYTF. CDR3 nucleotide sequence: TGTGCCAGCAGCTTGGAGGCGGAAGCTAACTATGGCTACACCTTC.

This clone appeared once. The chain carries TRBV18 and TRBJ2-7; possible D gene TRBD1, 6 bases. The CDR3 runs 18 residues. Trimming took 4 bases from V and 2 from J, leaving 24 bases between them. CDR1 is KGHSH and CDR2 is LQKENI in the germline V gene. The CDR3 loop is CASSLDWILRDKAYEQYF. Here the CDR3 DNA reads TGTGCCAGCTCACTGGACTGGATCCTTCGGGACAAGGCCTACGAGCAGTACTTC. Supplemented by reference TRBV18 and TRBJ2-7, the full variable domain reads NAGVMQNPRHLVRRRGQEARLRCSPMKGHSHVYWYRQLPEEGLKFMVYLQKENIIDESGMPKERFSAEFPKEGPSILRIQQVVRGDSAAYFCASSLDWILRDKAYEQYFGPGTRLTVT.

The V gene is TRBV9, the J gene TRBJ2-3, with TRBD2 matching 12 bases. The CDR3 contains 17 residues. Germline CDR1 reads SGDLS; CDR2 reads YYNGEE. The V and J ends lost 4 bases and 4 bases, in that order; junction bases with no gene match: 10. CDR3 region: CASSHTILAGGSDTQYF. The CDR3 region has the DNA TGTGCCAGCAGCCACACTATTCTAGCGGGAGGGTCAGATACGCAGTATTTT.

The V and J genes are TRBV5-4 and TRBJ2-2, with 7 nucleotides matching TRBD1. This CDR3 has 16 residues. Trimming removed 2 bases from V and 1 base from J; junction bases left unmatched: 5. CDR1 SGHNT and CDR2 YYREEE come from the germline V gene (reference sequence). The CDR3 spells CASSLRGQLNTGELFF. DNA for the CDR3: TGTGCCAGCAGCTTACGGGGACAGTTGAACACCGGGGAGCTGTTTTTT.

In the case of this clone: The germline gene is not matched at one end of the junction; a read error may be the cause. This chain uses TRBV6-4 with TRBJ2-7, with 7 bases that match TRBD1. The CDR3 totals 14 residues. Germline V CDR1 and CDR2: MRHNA, SNTAGT. CDR3 bases: TGTGCCCGAAAACCGGGACAGACGAATTACGAGCAGTGCTTC. Amino acid sequence: CARKPGQTNYEQCF.

The rearrangement uses TRBV6-6 and TRBJ2-3; D unclear. The V and J ends lost 0 bases and 2 bases respectively, with 9 bases between them. CDR3 length: 15 amino acids. Per germline, CDR1 MNHNY and CDR2 SVGAGI (reference sequence). This chain's CDR3 is CASSYSERFTDTQYF. CDR3 in DNA: TGTGCCAGCAGTTACTCGGAGAGATTCACAGATACGCAGTATTTT.

The chain is built from TRBV5-4 and TRBJ1-2, with 7 nucleotides matching TRBD1. The CDR3 covers 17 residues. Germline loops: CDR1 SGHNT, CDR2 YYREEE (reference sequence). The junction had 8 bases not matched to a gene; V was cut back by 0 bases and J by 0 bases. CDR3 coding DNA: TGTGCCAGCAGCTTGGAGGGGGCCCGGAGAACTAACTATGGCTACACCTTC. This codes for CASSLEGARRTNYGYTF.

This clone has a single count. As DNA, the CDR3 is TGTGCCAGCAGTTTATTGCGGACTAACTACGAGCAGTACTTC. Its translation is CASSLLRTNYEQYF. V gene TRBV28 combines with J gene TRBJ2-7; D possibly corresponds to TRBD2 (6 bases). The CDR3 covers 14 residues. Germline-derived CDR1 and CDR2 are MDHEN and SYDVKM. Deletions cut 1 base from V and 3 bases from J, with 10 bases between. The full variable domain, with the rest looked up from reference TRBV28 and TRBJ2-7, is DVKVTQSSRYLVKRTGEKVFLECVQDMDHENMFWYRQDPGLGLRLIYFSYDVKMKEKGDIPEGYSVSREKKERFSLILESASTNQTSMYLCASSLLRTNYEQYFGPGTRLTVT.

This clone appeared once. This CDR3 is CASSSGGPAYEQYF. The CDR3 DNA follows: TGTGCCAGCAGTAGTGGCGGCCCAGCCTACGAGCAGTACTTC. The chain is built from TRBV2 and TRBJ2-5; D unclear. The tail of the sequence fits TRBJ2-7 better, so the J call may be wrong. The CDR3 contains 14 residues. The germline CDR1 and CDR2 sequences are SNHLY and FYNNEI.

The genes are TRBV6-6 and TRBJ1-5; perhaps TRBD1 as D (6 bases). Germline assignment: CDR1 MNHNY and CDR2 SVGAGI (reference sequence). V lost 5 bases to trimming and J lost 12 bases, with 14 bases between them. CDR3 length: 12 residues. The CDR3 loop is CASSKQGRNQHF. CDR3 DNA sequence: TGTGCCAGCAGTAAACAGGGACGGAACCAGCATTTT.

V gene TRBV7-9 combines with J gene TRBJ1-2; possible D gene TRBD1, 5 bases. V was shortened by 1 base and J by 4 bases, with 10 bases between the two germline ends. Germline-derived CDR1 and CDR2 are SEHNR and FQNEAQ (reference sequence). The CDR3 runs to 14 residues. In nucleotides, the CDR3 is TGTGCCAGCAGCTTAGAACAGGCTAGCTATGGCTACACCTTC. Its translation: CASSLEQASYGYTF. The whole variable domain, filled in from reference TRBV7-9 and TRBJ1-2, reads DTGVSQNPRHKITKRGQNVTFRCDPISEHNRLYWYRQTLGQGPEFLTYFQNEAQLEKSRLLSDRFSAERPKGSFSTLEIQRTEQGDSAMYLCASSLEQASYGYTFGSGTRLTVV.

V is TRBV4-1 and J is TRBJ1-3, with 9 bases identical to TRBD1. V shed 4 bases and J 4 bases; nucleotides not matched to a gene: 8. Germline lookup yields CDR1 MGHRA and CDR2 YSYEKL. This CDR3 is built from 16 residues. CDR3 in DNA: TGCGCCAGCAGCCGCCCCACAGGGGGCGGAGGAAACACCATATATTTT. Translated, it gives CASSRPTGGGGNTIYF.

The chain couples TRBV7-6 to TRBJ2-5; D gene ambiguous. Between the trimmed V and J ends, which lost 5 bases and 3 bases, there was a span of 19 bases. The CDR3 consists of 16 residues. CDR1 SGHVS and CDR2 FNYEAQ come from the germline V gene. CDR3 DNA sequence: TGTGCCAGCAGCCCTAGGTGGCAGATTAAGGAAGAGACCCAGTACTTC. Amino acid sequence: CASSPRWQIKEETQYF.

The rearrangement uses TRBV6-5 and TRBJ1-2; D possibly corresponds to TRBD1 (6 bases). The length of the CDR3 is 13 residues. The germline gives CDR1 MNHEY, CDR2 SVGAGI. V shed 6 bases and J shed 6 bases, with 14 bases lying between them. The CDR3, as DNA: TGTGCCAGCAGCTACACAGGGACGGATGGCTACACCTTC. The encoded protein is CASSYTGTDGYTF.

The chain has TRBV5-1 and TRBJ1-2; D unclear. CDR1 is SGHRS and CDR2 is YFSETQ in the germline V gene. V dropped 0 bases and J dropped 4 bases, with 7 bases sitting between them. CDR3 size: 13 residues. CDR3 amino acids: CASSLEASYGYTF. CDR3 bases: TGCGCCAGCAGCTTGGAAGCAAGCTATGGCTACACCTTC.

This sequence joins TRBV25-1 and TRBJ1-2; perhaps TRBD1 as D (6 bases). Trimming stripped 6 bases from V and 3 bases from J, with 20 bases between. Germline V gene lookup returns CDR1 MGHDK and CDR2 SYGVNS. The CDR3 spans 16 residues. As DNA, the CDR3 is TGTGCCAGCAGAACTAACAGGGAAACAGTTGACTATGGCTACACCTTC. Its translation: CASRTNRETVDYGYTF.

The chain couples TRBV5-6 to TRBJ2-5; 11 bases agree with TRBD1. With 4 bases clipped from V and 4 bases from J, the junction kept 9 bases outside the gene matches. CDR1 is SGHDT, CDR2 YYEEEE, per germline. The length of the CDR3 is 16 residues. This chain's CDR3 is CASSETGTGGLETQYF. DNA of the CDR3: TGTGCCAGCAGCGAGACCGGGACAGGGGGGTTAGAGACCCAGTACTTC. Full variable domain (rest looked up from reference TRBV5-6 and TRBJ2-5): DAGVTQSPTHLIKTRGQQVTLRCSPKSGHDTVSWYQQALGQGPQFIFQYYEEEERQRGNFPDRFSGHQFPNYSSELNVNALLLGDSALYLCASSETGTGGLETQYFGPGTRLLVL.

This chain joins TRBV5-4 and TRBJ2-1; 9 nucleotides match TRBD2. Unmatched junction bases numbered 6, after V lost 4 bases and J lost 4 bases. Germline V CDR1 and CDR2: SGHNT, YYREEE (reference sequence). CDR3 length: 15 amino acids. Here the CDR3 DNA reads TGTGCCAGCAGCAGACGACTAGCGGAGTACAATGAGCAGTTCTTC. Translated, it gives CASSRRLAEYNEQFF.

The chain has TRBV7-9 and TRBJ1-1, with TRBD1 as a possible D gene (6 bases). The ends were cut back, 7 bases at V and 11 bases at J, with 17 bases in the middle. Germline CDR1 SEHNR, CDR2 FQNEAQ (reference sequence). CDR3 length: 12 residues. CDR3 bases: TGTGCCAGCACCTCACCGGGGGGGGCCGCTTTCTTT. This gives the protein CASTSPGGAAFF.